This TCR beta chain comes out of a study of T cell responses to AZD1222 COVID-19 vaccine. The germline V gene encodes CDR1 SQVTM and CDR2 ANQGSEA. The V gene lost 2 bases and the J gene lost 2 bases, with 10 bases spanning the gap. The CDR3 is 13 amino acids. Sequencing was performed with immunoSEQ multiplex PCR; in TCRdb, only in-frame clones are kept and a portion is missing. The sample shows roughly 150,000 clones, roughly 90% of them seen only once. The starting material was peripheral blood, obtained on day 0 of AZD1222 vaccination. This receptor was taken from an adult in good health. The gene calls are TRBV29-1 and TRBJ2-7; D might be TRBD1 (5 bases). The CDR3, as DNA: TGCAGCGTTGAATGGACGGACACCTACGAGCAGTACTTC. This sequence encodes CSVEWTDTYEQYF.